The 25 T cell receptor beta chains presented below share a single source sample, sequenced in a study of multiple sclerosis patients with progressive multifocal leukoencephalopathy (dated by TCRdb to the late 2010s). The library was generated by the immunoSEQ multiplex PCR assay. TCRdb retrieved this table from immuneACCESS and kept in-frame rearrangements only. Not all clones are present; in checked studies, unresolved V genes account for under half, and no reason is known for the remainder. The table for this sample lists around 30,000 clones; 89% of them were counted only once. The ten largest account for about 1.6% of the sample. The meaning of the sample's time point label: more than five months of natalizumab therapy. Sample treatment or condition, as interpreted from the label and publication: on natalizumab therapy at sampling. Sequences were derived from PBMCs, sampled from a patient treated with natalizumab. The receptors shown here come from a human donor with multiple sclerosis.

Worth noting for this clone: The sample holds other DNA sequences that translate to the same CDR3. This chain uses TRBV7-3 with TRBJ1-1; tentative D call: TRBD1 (6 bases). Looked up from germline, CDR1 is SGHTA and CDR2 is FQGTGA. Trimming removed 0 bases from V and 4 bases from J, with 18 bases in between. This CDR3 spans 17 amino acids. CDR3 nucleotide sequence: TGTGCCAGCAGCTTAACCGGTTCGGGGGGCCGCGGCACTGAAGCTTTCTTT. Translation: CASSLTGSGGRGTEAFF. The full variable domain, in which reference TRBV7-3 and TRBJ1-1 provide the parts outside the CDR3, is GAGVSQTPSNKVTEKGKYVELRCDPISGHTALYWYRQSLGQGPEFLIYFQGTGAADDSGLPNDRFFAVRPEGSVSTLKIQRTERGDSAVYLCASSLTGSGGRGTEAFFGQGTRLTVV.

The V call is TRBV6-6, the J call TRBJ1-1, with TRBD1 matching 10 bases. V shed 6 bases and J 6 bases; nucleotides not matched to a gene: 4. The germline V gene encodes CDR1 MNHNY and CDR2 SVGAGI (reference sequence). This CDR3 contains 13 residues. The CDR3, as DNA: TGTGCCAGCAGGACAGGGGGCGGGCCTGAAGCTTTCTTT. Protein product: CASRTGGGPEAFF.

The chain joins TRBV2 to TRBJ1-2; no clear D gene. Between the trimmed V and J ends, which lost 1 base and 3 bases, there was a span of 9 bases. CDR1 SNHLY and CDR2 FYNNEI come from the germline V gene. This CDR3 contains 14 residues. DNA of the CDR3: TGTGCCAGCAGTGAAGTCAGTGGGGACTATGGCTACACCTTC. Its translation is CASSEVSGDYGYTF.

There are a few counts of this clone. CDR3 sequence (DNA): TGTGCCAGCAGCTCGTCAGGTCAGCACAATCAGCCCCAGCATTTT. It codes for CASSSSGQHNQPQHF. The rearrangement joins TRBV14 to TRBJ1-5; D is unresolved. CDR1 SGHDN and CDR2 FVKESK come from the germline V gene. CDR3 size: 15 residues. Trimming took off 5 bases at V and 3 bases at J, with 14 bases between the two ends.

This rearrangement joins TRBV30 to TRBJ2-1; either TRBD1 or TRBD2 may fit D (5 bases each). This CDR3 region has 15 residues. Trimming cost V 7 bases and J 0 bases, with 16 bases left between them. The germline V gene encodes CDR1 GTSNPN and CDR2 SVGIG (reference sequence). CDR3 in DNA: TGTGCCTCATACCGCCCAGGGAGCTCCTACAATGAGCAGTTCTTC. Amino acids: CASYRPGSSYNEQFF.

The chain employs TRBV7-3 and TRBJ2-7; 7 bases agree with TRBD2. The CDR3 loop spans 15 amino acids. Germline V lookup: CDR1 SGHTA, CDR2 FQGTGA. Trimming cost V 5 bases and J 1 base; bases outside gene matches: 8. CDR3 loop: CASSLEAGRSYEQYF. DNA for the CDR3: TGTGCCAGCAGCCTAGAAGCGGGAAGGTCCTACGAGCAGTACTTC. Variable domain in full (rest from reference TRBV7-3 and TRBJ2-7): GAGVSQTPSNKVTEKGKYVELRCDPISGHTALYWYRQSLGQGPEFLIYFQGTGAADDSGLPNDRFFAVRPEGSVSTLKIQRTERGDSAVYLCASSLEAGRSYEQYFGPGTRLTVT.

V and J are TRBV6-5 and TRBJ1-5, with D hard to call. Germline loops: CDR1 MNHEY, CDR2 SVGAGI. The CDR3 sequence is 15 residues long. With 0 bases removed from V and 0 bases from J, the gap between germline ends came to 6 bases. Here the CDR3 reads CASSYSLNSNQPQHF. In DNA, the CDR3 is TGTGCCAGCAGTTACTCCCTAAATAGCAATCAGCCCCAGCATTTT.

The chain joins TRBV28 to TRBJ2-2, with TRBD2 identical over 8 bases. V lost 6 bases, J lost 4 bases, and 13 bases stayed unmatched. Germline V lookup: CDR1 MDHEN, CDR2 SYDVKM. The CDR3 has 17 amino acids. CDR3 sequence (DNA): TGTGCCAGCAGCCTCCCTTCATCTAGCGGGCTCACCGGGGAGCTGTTTTTT. This encodes CASSLPSSSGLTGELFF.

This clone is a singleton in its sample. The chain combines TRBV5-1 with TRBJ2-6, with D possibly TRBD1 on 5 matching bases. The CDR3 covers 15 residues. Trimming cost V 0 bases and J 10 bases, with 14 bases left between them. Germline V lookup: CDR1 SGHRS, CDR2 YFSETQ. As DNA, the CDR3 is TGCGCCAGCAGCTTGGTGGCGGACCCAGGGAACGTCCTGACTTTC. This encodes CASSLVADPGNVLTF.

V usage is TRBV11-2 and J usage is TRBJ2-1, with D maybe TRBD2 (6 bases). The CDR3 totals 16 residues. V lost 0 bases, J lost 5 bases, and 14 bases lay in between. Germline CDR1 and CDR2: SGHAT and FQNNGV. The CDR3 reads CASSLEVGSFNNEQFF. CDR3 nucleotide sequence: TGTGCCAGCAGCTTAGAGGTCGGGAGTTTTAACAATGAGCAGTTCTTC.

The J gene is TRBJ2-1, the V gene TRBV5-8; D is perhaps TRBD1 (6 bases). CDR3 size: 13 residues. Germline V lookup: CDR1 SGHTS, CDR2 YDEGEE. V lost 2 bases and J lost 8, with 11 bases in between. The CDR3 nucleotides read TGTGCCAGCAGCTTAGACAGGAGCTATGAGCAGTTCTTC. This sequence encodes CASSLDRSYEQFF.

This clone was seen more than once but under ten times. The chain uses TRBV4-1 and TRBJ2-7, with 8 positions matching TRBD1. The germline CDR1 and CDR2 sequences are MGHRA and YSYEKL. The V gene end was trimmed by 4 bases and the J gene end by 6 bases; junction bases not matched to a gene: 14. This CDR3 region has 16 residues. CDR3 amino acids: CASSLKGDRSMGEQYF. The CDR3 DNA follows: TGCGCCAGCAGCCTAAAAGGGGACAGGTCGATGGGCGAGCAGTACTTC.

V is TRBV11-1 and J is TRBJ2-3; the D is unclear. The V end was cut by 7 bases, the J end by 2 bases, with 7 bases between. Germline V lookup: CDR1 SGHAT, CDR2 FQDESV (reference sequence). This CDR3 contains 12 residues. The CDR3 loop reads CASTSYTDTQYF. The CDR3 bases are TGTGCCAGCACCTCTTACACAGATACGCAGTATTTT.

The chain is built from TRBV5-1 and TRBJ2-1; D is unresolved. V was clipped by 0 bases and J by 3 bases, with 13 bases between them. Germline V gives CDR1 SGHRS, CDR2 YFSETQ. This CDR3 region has 16 residues. DNA of the CDR3: TGCGCCAGCAGCTTGGTCCCCAGCACGTTCTACAATGAGCAGTTCTTC. It codes for CASSLVPSTFYNEQFF.

This clone has just one count. This sequence joins TRBV27 and TRBJ2-3; D not resolved. The CDR3 consists of 15 residues. Trimming stripped 8 bases from V and 4 bases from J, with 19 bases between. The germline V gene has CDR1 MNHEY and CDR2 SMNVEV (reference sequence). In DNA, the CDR3 is TGTGCCAGCGGACCCCTAACCACCCAGGCAGATACGCAGTATTTT. Its protein product is CASGPLTTQADTQYF.

The V call is TRBV4-1, the J call TRBJ2-5; possible D gene TRBD2, 6 bases. Germline CDR1 MGHRA, CDR2 YSYEKL. The CDR3 contains 15 residues. V was cut by 1 base and J by 5 bases, with 14 bases left in between. The DNA of the CDR3 is TGCGCCAGCAGCCAAGCCCCGGGAGTTATGGAGACCCAGTACTTC. Encoded protein: CASSQAPGVMETQYF.

The V gene is TRBV5-4, the J gene TRBJ1-1; perhaps TRBD1 as D (5 bases). With 2 bases removed from V and 4 bases from J, the gap between germline ends came to 12 bases. Germline V CDR1 and CDR2: SGHNT, YYREEE (reference sequence). This CDR3 is 14 amino acids long. The CDR3 coding sequence is TGTGCCAGCAGCTTCTGGGGGTTGGGCACTGAAGCTTTCTTT. This encodes CASSFWGLGTEAFF. The full variable domain, completed using reference TRBV5-4 and TRBJ1-1, is ETGVTQSPTHLIKTRGQQVTLRCSSQSGHNTVSWYQQALGQGPQFIFQYYREEENGRGNFPPRFSGLQFPNYSSELNVNALELDDSALYLCASSFWGLGTEAFFGQGTRLTVV.

V gene TRBV9 combines with J gene TRBJ2-7; the D is unclear. The germline V gene has CDR1 SGDLS and CDR2 YYNGEE. V was pared by 0 bases and J by 2 bases, with 9 bases between. The CDR3 spans 14 residues. This CDR3 reads CASSVAPGPYEQYF. The CDR3 DNA sequence: TGTGCCAGCAGCGTAGCCCCAGGTCCCTACGAGCAGTACTTC. The complete variable domain, with remaining parts taken from reference TRBV9 and TRBJ2-7, reads DSGVTQTPKHLITATGQRVTLRCSPRSGDLSVYWYQQSLDQGLQFLIQYYNGEERAKGNILERFSAQQFPDLHSELNLSSLELGDSALYFCASSVAPGPYEQYFGPGTRLTVT.

The chain couples TRBV28 to TRBJ2-7; 12 bases map to TRBD1. The junction had 7 bases not matched to a gene; V was cut back by 7 bases and J by 6 bases. Looked up from germline, CDR1 is MDHEN and CDR2 is SYDVKM. This CDR3 contains 14 residues. The DNA of the CDR3 is TGTGCCAGCATAGTGGGACAGGGGGCTGTCGAGCAGTACTTC. Protein: CASIVGQGAVEQYF.

The chain joins TRBV5-1 to TRBJ2-5; 7 bases align to TRBD1. CDR3 length: 15 amino acids. Germline loops: CDR1 SGHRS, CDR2 YFSETQ. With 3 bases clipped from V and 5 bases from J, the junction kept 10 bases outside the gene matches. CDR3 DNA: TGCGCCAGCAGCTGGGCTACAGGGGTGGGGGAGACCCAGTACTTC. It encodes CASSWATGVGETQYF.

V usage is TRBV2 and J usage is TRBJ2-3; a weak D match, TRBD2 (5 bases). Germline CDR1 and CDR2: SNHLY and FYNNEI. V shed 7 bases and J shed 3 bases, with 8 bases lying between them. CDR3 length: 12 amino acids. CDR3 loop: CASIRETDTQYF. The CDR3 DNA reads TGTGCCAGCATACGGGAAACAGATACGCAGTATTTT. Full variable domain (remainder filled in from reference TRBV2 and TRBJ2-3): EPEVTQTPSHQVTQMGQEVILRCVPISNHLYFYWYRQILGQKVEFLVSFYNNEISEKSEIFDDQFSVERPDGSNFTLKIRSTKLEDSAMYFCASIRETDTQYFGPGTRLTVL.

The J gene is TRBJ1-1, the V gene TRBV9; D is perhaps TRBD1 (6 bases). Trimming removed 5 bases from V and 1 base from J, with 9 bases in between. Germline CDR1 and CDR2: SGDLS and YYNGEE. CDR3 length: 13 residues. CDR3 in DNA: TGTGCCAGCAGTCGGGGGCCGAACACTGAAGCTTTCTTT. It codes for CASSRGPNTEAFF.

The V gene is TRBV7-8, the J gene TRBJ2-7, with 7 bases fitting TRBD2. This CDR3 spans 16 amino acids. The germline V gene encodes CDR1 SGHVS and CDR2 FQNEAQ. Trimming took 5 bases from V and 2 from J; bases not matched to a gene: 12. The CDR3 DNA sequence: TGTGCCAGCAGCCCCCGCACTAGCGCTAATGCCTACGAGCAGTACTTC. The encoded protein is CASSPRTSANAYEQYF.

The V call is TRBV4-1, the J call TRBJ2-5; TRBD1 aligns across 7 bases. The CDR3 is 16 residues long. Per germline, CDR1 MGHRA and CDR2 YSYEKL. Losses at the gene ends were 3 bases for V and 1 base for J; bases not matched to a gene: 8. CDR3 loop: CASSHPKTGTQETQYF. CDR3 nucleotide sequence: TGCGCCAGCAGCCACCCAAAGACAGGGACCCAAGAGACCCAGTACTTC.

This chain links TRBV28 with TRBJ1-1; 8 positions agree with TRBD1. The CDR3 extends over 12 amino acids. J gave up 5 bases and V 8 bases, and 4 bases lay outside the gene matches. Germline V gene lookup returns CDR1 MDHEN and CDR2 SYDVKM. The CDR3 region has the DNA TGTGCCAGCCTATACAGGGGGACTGAAGCTTTCTTT. The encoded protein is CASLYRGTEAFF.